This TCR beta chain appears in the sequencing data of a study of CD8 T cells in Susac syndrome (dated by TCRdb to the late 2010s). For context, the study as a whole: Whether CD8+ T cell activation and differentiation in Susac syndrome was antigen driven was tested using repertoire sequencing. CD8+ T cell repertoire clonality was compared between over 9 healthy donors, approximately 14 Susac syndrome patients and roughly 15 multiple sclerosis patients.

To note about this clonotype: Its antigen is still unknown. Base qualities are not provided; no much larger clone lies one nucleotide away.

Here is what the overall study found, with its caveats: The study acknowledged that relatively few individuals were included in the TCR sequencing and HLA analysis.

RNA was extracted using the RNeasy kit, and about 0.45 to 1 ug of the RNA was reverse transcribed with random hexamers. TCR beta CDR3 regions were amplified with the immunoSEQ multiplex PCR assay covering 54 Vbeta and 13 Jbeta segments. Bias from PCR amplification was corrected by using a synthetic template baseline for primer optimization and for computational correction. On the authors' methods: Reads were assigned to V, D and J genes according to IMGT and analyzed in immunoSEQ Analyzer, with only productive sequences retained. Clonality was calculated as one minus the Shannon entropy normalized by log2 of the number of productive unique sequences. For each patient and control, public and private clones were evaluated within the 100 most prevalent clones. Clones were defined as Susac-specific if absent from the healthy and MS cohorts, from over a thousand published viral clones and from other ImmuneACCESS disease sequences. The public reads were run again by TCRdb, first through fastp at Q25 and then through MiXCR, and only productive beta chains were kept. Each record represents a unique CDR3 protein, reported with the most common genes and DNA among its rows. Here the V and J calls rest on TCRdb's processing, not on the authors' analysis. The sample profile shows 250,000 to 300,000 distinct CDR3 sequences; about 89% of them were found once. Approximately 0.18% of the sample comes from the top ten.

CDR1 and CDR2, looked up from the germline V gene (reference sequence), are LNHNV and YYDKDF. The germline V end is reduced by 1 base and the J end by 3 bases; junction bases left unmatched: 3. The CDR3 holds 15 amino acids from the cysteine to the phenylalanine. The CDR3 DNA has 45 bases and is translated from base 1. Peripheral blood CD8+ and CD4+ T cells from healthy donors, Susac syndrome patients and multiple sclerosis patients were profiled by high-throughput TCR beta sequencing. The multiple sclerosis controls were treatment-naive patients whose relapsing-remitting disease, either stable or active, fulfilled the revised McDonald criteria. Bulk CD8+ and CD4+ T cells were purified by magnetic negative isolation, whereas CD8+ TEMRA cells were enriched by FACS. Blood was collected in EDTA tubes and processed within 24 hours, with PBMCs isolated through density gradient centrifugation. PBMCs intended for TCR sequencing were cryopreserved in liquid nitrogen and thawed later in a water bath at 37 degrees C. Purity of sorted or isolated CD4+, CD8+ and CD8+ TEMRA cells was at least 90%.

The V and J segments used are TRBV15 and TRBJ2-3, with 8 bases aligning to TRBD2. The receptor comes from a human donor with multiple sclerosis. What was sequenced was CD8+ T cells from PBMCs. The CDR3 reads CATSRAGTRTDTQYF. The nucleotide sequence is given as TGTGCCACCAGCAGAGCGGGGACTAGAACAGATACGCAGTATTTT.